Listed here is a single T cell receptor (beta chain). CDR1 and CDR2 from the germline V gene are SNHLY and FYNNEI. V trimming: 7 bases; J trimming: 1 base; junction bases outside the gene matches: 8. The CDR3 length is 15 residues. These data come from a study of blood T cell repertoires in COVID-19. Study information: COVID-19 samples, acute and convalescent, were from the United States, Italy and Spain. T cells, B-cell-depleted T cells, or PBMCs supplied cDNA or gDNA.

Original processing methods: Estimation of nucleated cell counts relied on the amplification of reference gene primers. Libraries were prepared by immunoSEQ multiplex PCR; TCRdb keeps only in-frame clonotypes and omits some of them. The V and J calls and clone size are taken from that table; D and trimming were inferred from the DNA. This sample has some 160,000 clones, with over 75% found just once. Specimen: peripheral blood. This clonotype was obtained from a man between 65 and 80 years old who had recovered from COVID-19. The chain has TRBV2 and TRBJ1-1; TRBD1 aligns across 8 bases. CDR3 protein: CASKRAGTGNTEAFF. The CDR3 region has the DNA TGTGCCAGCAAGAGGGCCGGGACAGGGAACACTGAAGCTTTCTTT.